This TCR beta chain originates from a study of shared clonotypes between healthy human individuals. Overall study results and limits: Sequencing depth was expected to affect clonotype sharing among donors.

Clones were read by immunoSEQ multiplex PCR, and TCRdb kept only the in-frame ones, dropping some. The sample consists of around 530,000 clones, roughly 72% of them appearing once. After removal of 6 bases from V and 5 bases from J, the junction contained 4 bases not matched to a gene. CDR1 is SQVTM, CDR2 ANQGSEA, per germline. This CDR3 spans 13 amino acids. Worth noting for this clone: Its antigen remains unknown.

The receptor was derived from a woman aged 40-49 years in good health. Some clones in this sample may be carry-over from other donors' samples. The chain uses TRBV29-1 and TRBJ1-5; 10 bases agree with TRBD1. Sequenced sample: PBMCs. The CDR3 loop is CSVQTGGDQPQHF. In DNA, the CDR3 is TGCAGCGTCCAGACAGGGGGCGATCAGCCCCAGCATTTT.